This entry lists 2 T cell receptor beta chains sequenced from one sample in a study of T cells in Graves' hyperthyroidism and ophthalmopathy. Amplified regions were TCR beta CDR3 sequences from RNA transcripts. Carried out on the TCR CDR3, a first-round RT-PCR used the HTBI primer set. TCRdb ran MiXCR on the multiplex PCR reads and lists one entry per CDR3 protein. The table shows around 570,000 distinct CDR3 sequences, with about 20% occurring only once. Input material: blood. The receptors stem from a man aged 40-49 years with Graves' ophthalmopathy.

This clonotype turned up a few times. The chain employs TRBV29-1 and TRBJ2-7; possible D gene TRBD2, 5 bases. Trimming cost V 4 bases and J 4 bases, with 11 bases left between them. CDR1 SQVTM and CDR2 ANQGSEA come from the germline V gene. The CDR3 has 12 amino acids. CDR3 sequence (DNA): TGCAGCGTTGTCCTAGCAACTTACGAGCAGTACTTC. It specifies CSVVLATYEQYF.

This clonotype was counted between two and nine times. The rearrangement joins TRBV15 to TRBJ1-2; D gene uncertain. V was shortened by 1 base and J by 2 bases, with 8 bases between the two germline ends. Germline V gene lookup returns CDR1 LNHNV and CDR2 YYDKDF (reference sequence). The CDR3 extends over 14 amino acids. CDR3 in amino acids: CATSRGLSNYGYTF. The CDR3 DNA follows: TGTGCCACCAGCAGAGGACTCTCGAACTATGGCTACACCTTC.